This T cell receptor (beta chain) was captured in a study of cytomegalovirus exposure and HLA in healthy donors. Comment on this clone: Its antigen is unknown.

V lost 5 bases, J lost 5 bases, and 9 bases lay in between. This CDR3 comprises 12 residues. Per the germline V gene, CDR1 is SEHNR and CDR2 is FQNEAQ (reference sequence). Primers for the PCR totalled 60 Vbeta and 13 Jbeta. Measured with immunoSEQ multiplex PCR; TCRdb has only the in-frame clones, and not every one. The sample includes fewer than 200,000 clones, approximately 80% seen only once; the top ten take 0.7% to 0.95%. The study, taken as a whole, reports: Association with HLA alleles at 0.05 false discovery rate was found for 15,000 to 20,000 TCR beta sequences in a later analysis. In a later analysis, a missense DCLRE1C variant was linked to TCR beta V- and J-gene trimming. Some V segments, TRBV6-2 and TRBV6-3 among them, were indistinguishable and were therefore excluded.

Sequencing was done on a sample of PBMCs. V gene TRBV7-9 combines with J gene TRBJ2-5; D is ambiguous. The receptor comes from a woman under 30 in good health and CMV-seronegative. The CDR3 coding sequence is TGTGCCAGCAGCCAAACTTGGGAGACCCAGTACTTC. The encoded protein is CASSQTWETQYF.